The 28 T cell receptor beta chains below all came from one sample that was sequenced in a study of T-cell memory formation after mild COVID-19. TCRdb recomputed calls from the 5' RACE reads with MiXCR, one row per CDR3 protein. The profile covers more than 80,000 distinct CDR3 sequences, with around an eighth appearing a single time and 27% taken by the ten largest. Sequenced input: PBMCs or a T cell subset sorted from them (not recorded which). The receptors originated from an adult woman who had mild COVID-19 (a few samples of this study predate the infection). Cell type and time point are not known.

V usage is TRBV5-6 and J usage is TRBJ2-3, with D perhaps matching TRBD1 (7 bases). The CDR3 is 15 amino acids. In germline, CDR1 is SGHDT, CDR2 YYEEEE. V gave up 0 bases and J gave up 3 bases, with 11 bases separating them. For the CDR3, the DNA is TGTGCCAGCAGCTTGGTACAGGGGAGGACAGATACGCAGTATTTT. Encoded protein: CASSLVQGRTDTQYF.

CDR3 loop: CASSYSGYQETQYF. DNA for the CDR3: TGTGCCAGCAGTTACTCGGGGTACCAAGAGACCCAGTACTTC. This rearrangement joins TRBV6-5 to TRBJ2-5; D gene ambiguous. Per the germline V gene, CDR1 is MNHEY and CDR2 is SVGAGI. Trimming cost V 0 bases and J 0 bases, with 5 bases left between them. CDR3 size: 14 residues.

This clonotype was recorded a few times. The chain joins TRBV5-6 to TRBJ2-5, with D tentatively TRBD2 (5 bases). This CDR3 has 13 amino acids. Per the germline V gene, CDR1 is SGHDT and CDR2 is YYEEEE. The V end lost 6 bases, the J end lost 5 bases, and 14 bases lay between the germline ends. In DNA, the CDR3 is TGTGCCAGCAATGTGAGACCGGGGGAGACCCAGTACTTC. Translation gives CASNVRPGETQYF.

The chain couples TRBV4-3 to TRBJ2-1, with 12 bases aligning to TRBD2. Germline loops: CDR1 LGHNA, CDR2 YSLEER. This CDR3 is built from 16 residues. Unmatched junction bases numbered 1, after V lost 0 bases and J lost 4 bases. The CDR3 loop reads CASSQETSGGYNEQFF. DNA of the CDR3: TGCGCCAGCAGCCAAGAAACTAGCGGGGGGTACAATGAGCAGTTCTTC.

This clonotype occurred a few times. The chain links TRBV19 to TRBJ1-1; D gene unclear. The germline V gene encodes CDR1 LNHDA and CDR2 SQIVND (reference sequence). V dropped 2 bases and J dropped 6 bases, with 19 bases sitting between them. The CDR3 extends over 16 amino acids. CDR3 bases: TGTGCCAGTAGTATAACCCCCGGACTAGGATACGCTGAAGCTTTCTTT. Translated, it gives CASSITPGLGYAEAFF.

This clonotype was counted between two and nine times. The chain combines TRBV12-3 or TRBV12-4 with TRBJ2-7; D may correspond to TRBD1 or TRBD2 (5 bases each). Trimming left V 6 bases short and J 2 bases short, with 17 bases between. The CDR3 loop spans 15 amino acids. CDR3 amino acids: CASSLGTFKPYEQYF. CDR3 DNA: TGTGCCAGCAGCCTAGGGACGTTCAAACCCTACGAGCAGTACTTC.

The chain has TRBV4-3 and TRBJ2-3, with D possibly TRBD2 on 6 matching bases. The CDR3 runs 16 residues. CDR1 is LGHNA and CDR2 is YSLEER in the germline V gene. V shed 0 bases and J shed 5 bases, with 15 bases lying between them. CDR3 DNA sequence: TGCGCCAGCAGCCAAGATTTCGGGAGAGCGGGAGATACGCAGTATTTT. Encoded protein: CASSQDFGRAGDTQYF.

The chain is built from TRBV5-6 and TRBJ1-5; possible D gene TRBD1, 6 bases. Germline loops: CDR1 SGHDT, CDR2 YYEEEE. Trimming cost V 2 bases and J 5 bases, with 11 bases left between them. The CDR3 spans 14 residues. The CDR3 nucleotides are TGTGCCAGCAGCTTCGGGACATCCGATCAGCCCCAGCATTTT. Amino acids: CASSFGTSDQPQHF.

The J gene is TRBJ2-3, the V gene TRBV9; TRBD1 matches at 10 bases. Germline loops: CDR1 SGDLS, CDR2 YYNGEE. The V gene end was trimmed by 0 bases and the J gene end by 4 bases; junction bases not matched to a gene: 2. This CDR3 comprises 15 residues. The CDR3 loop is CASSVGGQGADTQYF. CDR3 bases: TGTGCCAGCAGCGTAGGTGGACAGGGGGCAGATACGCAGTATTTT.

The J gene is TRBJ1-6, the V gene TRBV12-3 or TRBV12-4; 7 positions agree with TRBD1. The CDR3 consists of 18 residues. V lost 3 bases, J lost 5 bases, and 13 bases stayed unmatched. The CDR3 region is CASSFDFEGAVNNSPLHF. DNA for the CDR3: TGTGCCAGCAGTTTTGATTTTGAGGGGGCCGTTAATAATTCACCCCTCCACTTT.

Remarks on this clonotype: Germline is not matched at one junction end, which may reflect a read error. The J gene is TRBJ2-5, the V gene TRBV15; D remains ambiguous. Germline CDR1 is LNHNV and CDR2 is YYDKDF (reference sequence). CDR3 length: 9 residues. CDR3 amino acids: CDYQETQYF. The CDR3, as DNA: TGTGACTACCAGGAGACCCAGTACTTC.

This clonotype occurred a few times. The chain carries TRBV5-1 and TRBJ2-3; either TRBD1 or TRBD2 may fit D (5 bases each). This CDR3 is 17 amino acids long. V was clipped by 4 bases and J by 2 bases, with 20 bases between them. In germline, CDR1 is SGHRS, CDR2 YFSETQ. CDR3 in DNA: TGCGCCAGCAGCGCGAACAGAGGGGCCTCCCCCACAGATACGCAGTATTTT. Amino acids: CASSANRGASPTDTQYF. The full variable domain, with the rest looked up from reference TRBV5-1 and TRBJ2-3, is KAGVTQTPRYLIKTRGQQVTLSCSPISGHRSVSWYQQTPGQGLQFLFEYFSETQRNKGNFPGRFSGRQFSNSRSEMNVSTLELGDSALYLCASSANRGASPTDTQYFGPGTRLTVL.

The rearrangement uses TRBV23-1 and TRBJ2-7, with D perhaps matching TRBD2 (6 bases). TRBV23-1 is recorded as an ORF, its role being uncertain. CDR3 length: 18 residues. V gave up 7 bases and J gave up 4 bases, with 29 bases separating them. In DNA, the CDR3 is TGCGCCAGCATCCCTCCCGGGGGAGAGGTAGACGGCCGTTACGAGCAGTACTTC. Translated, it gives CASIPPGGEVDGRYEQYF.

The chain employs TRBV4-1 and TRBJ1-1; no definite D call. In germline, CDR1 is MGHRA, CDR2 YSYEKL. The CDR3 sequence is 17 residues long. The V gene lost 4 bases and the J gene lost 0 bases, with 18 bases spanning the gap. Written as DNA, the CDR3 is TGCGCCAGCAGCCCATTCCCCCGGGAATTAATGAACACTGAAGCTTTCTTT. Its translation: CASSPFPRELMNTEAFF.

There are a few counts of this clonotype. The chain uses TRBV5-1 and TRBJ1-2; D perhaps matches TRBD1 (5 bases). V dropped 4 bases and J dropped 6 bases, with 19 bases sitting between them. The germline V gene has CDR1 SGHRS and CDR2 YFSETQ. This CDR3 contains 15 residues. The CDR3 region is CASSQKVQGANGYTF. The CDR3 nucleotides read TGCGCCAGCAGCCAGAAGGTCCAAGGGGCGAATGGCTACACCTTC.

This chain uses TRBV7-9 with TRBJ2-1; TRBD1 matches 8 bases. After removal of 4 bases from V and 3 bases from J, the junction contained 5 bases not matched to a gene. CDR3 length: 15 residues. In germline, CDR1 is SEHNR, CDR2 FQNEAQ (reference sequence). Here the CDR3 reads CASSSDRGLYNEQFF. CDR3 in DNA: TGTGCCAGCAGCTCCGACAGGGGCCTCTACAATGAGCAGTTCTTC.

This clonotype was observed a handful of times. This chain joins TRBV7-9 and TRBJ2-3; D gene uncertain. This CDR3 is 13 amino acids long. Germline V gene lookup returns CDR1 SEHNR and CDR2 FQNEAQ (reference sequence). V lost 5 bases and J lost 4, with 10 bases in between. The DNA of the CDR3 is TGTGCCAGCAGCCCCTCGTATGCAGATACGCAGTATTTT. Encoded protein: CASSPSYADTQYF. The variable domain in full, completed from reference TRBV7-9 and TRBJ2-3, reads DTGVSQNPRHKITKRGQNVTFRCDPISEHNRLYWYRQTLGQGPEFLTYFQNEAQLEKSRLLSDRFSAERPKGSFSTLEIQRTEQGDSAMYLCASSPSYADTQYFGPGTRLTVL.

The CDR3, as DNA: TGTGCCAGCAGCCAGGGAGTGTATGAGCAGTTCTTC. Translating it yields CASSQGVYEQFF. The chain uses TRBV7-6 and TRBJ2-1; D possibly uses TRBD1 or TRBD2 (5 bases each). The CDR3 is 12 residues long. The germline V and J ends were trimmed by 5 bases and 8 bases, with 10 bases remaining between them. CDR1 and CDR2 from the germline V gene are SGHVS and FNYEAQ.

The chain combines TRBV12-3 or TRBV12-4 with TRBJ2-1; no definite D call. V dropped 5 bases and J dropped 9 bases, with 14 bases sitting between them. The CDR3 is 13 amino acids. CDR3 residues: CASSPGRVGEQFF. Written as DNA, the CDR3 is TGTGCCAGCAGTCCCGGGCGTGTGGGTGAGCAGTTCTTC.

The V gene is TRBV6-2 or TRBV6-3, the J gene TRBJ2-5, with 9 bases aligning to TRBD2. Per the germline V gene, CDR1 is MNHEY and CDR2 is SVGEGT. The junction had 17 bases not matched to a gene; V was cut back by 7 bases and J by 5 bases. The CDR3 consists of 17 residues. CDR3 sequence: CASTIPSVREGEETQYF. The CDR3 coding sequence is TGTGCCAGCACCATCCCTTCGGTGCGGGAGGGAGAGGAGACCCAGTACTTC.

The DNA of the CDR3 is TGTGCCAGCAGAGAGGGGGGAGATCAGCCCCAGCATTTT. Protein product: CASREGGDQPQHF. The chain employs TRBV6-7 and TRBJ1-5; perhaps TRBD1 as D (6 bases). TRBV6-7 is given ORF status, its function remaining uncertain. The CDR3 extends over 13 amino acids. V was shortened by 6 bases and J by 5 bases, with 11 bases between the two germline ends.

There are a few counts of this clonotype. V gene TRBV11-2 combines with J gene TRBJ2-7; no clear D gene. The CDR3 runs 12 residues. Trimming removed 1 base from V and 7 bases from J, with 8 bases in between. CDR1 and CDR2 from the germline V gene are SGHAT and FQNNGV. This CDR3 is CASSLVRTEQYF. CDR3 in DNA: TGTGCCAGCAGCTTAGTTCGCACGGAGCAGTACTTC.

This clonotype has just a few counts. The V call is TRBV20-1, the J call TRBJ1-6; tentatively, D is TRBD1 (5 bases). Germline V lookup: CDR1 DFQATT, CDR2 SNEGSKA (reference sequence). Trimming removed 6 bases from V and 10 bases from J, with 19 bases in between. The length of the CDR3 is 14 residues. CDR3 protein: CSALTDEGSSPLHF. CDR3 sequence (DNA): TGCAGTGCGCTGACAGACGAAGGTTCCTCACCCCTCCACTTT.

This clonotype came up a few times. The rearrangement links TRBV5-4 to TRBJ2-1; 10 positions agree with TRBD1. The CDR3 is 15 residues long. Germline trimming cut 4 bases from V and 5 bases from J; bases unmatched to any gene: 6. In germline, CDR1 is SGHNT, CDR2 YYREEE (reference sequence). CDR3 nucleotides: TGTGCCAGCAGCACAGCCGGGACAGGGGACAATGAGCAGTTCTTC. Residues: CASSTAGTGDNEQFF.

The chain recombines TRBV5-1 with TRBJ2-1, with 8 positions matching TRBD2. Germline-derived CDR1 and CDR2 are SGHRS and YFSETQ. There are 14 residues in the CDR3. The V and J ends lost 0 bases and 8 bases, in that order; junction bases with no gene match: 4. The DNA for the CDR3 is TGCGCCAGCAGCTTGGTTGGAGCGGGAGATGAGCAGTTCTTC. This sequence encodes CASSLVGAGDEQFF.

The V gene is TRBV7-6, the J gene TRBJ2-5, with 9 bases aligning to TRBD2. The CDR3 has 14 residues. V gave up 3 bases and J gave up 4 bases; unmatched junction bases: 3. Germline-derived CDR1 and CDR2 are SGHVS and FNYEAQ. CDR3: CASSFALAGETQYF. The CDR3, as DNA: TGTGCCAGCAGCTTCGCACTAGCGGGAGAGACCCAGTACTTC.

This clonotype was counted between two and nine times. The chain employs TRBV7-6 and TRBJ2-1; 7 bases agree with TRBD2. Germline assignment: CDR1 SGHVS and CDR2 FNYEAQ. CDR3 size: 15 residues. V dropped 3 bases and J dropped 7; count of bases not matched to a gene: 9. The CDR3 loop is CASSLDPGGLNEQFF. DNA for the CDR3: TGTGCCAGCAGCTTGGATCCGGGAGGTTTGAATGAGCAGTTCTTC.

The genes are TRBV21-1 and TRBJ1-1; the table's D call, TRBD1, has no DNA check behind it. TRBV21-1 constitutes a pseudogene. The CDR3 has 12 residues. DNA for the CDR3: TGTGCCAGCAGCAAACCCCCCACTGAAGCTTTCTTT. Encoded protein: CASSKPPTEAFF.